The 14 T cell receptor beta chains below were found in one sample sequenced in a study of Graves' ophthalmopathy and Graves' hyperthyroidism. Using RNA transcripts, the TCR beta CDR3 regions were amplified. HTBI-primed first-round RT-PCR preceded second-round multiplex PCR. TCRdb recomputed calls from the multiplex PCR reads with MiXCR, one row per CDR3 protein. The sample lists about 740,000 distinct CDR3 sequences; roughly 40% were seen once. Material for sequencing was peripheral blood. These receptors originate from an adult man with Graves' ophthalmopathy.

CDR3 loop: CAIRTDSTYGQYF. CDR3 coding DNA: TGTGCCATCAGGACCGACAGTACCTACGGCCAGTACTTC. The rearrangement joins TRBV10-3 to TRBJ2-7, with D maybe TRBD1 (5 bases). The V gene lost 6 bases and the J gene lost 10 bases, with 19 bases spanning the gap. Germline lookup yields CDR1 ENHRY and CDR2 SYGVKD. The CDR3 contains 13 residues.

The CDR3 DNA follows: TGTGCCAGCAGCGTAGATCCCAGCTCTGGAAACACCATATATTTT. Protein: CASSVDPSSGNTIYF. The chain recombines TRBV9 with TRBJ1-3; no definite D call. Between the trimmed V and J ends, which lost 0 bases and 0 bases, there was a span of 7 bases. The CDR3 consists of 15 residues. Germline CDR1 SGDLS, CDR2 YYNGEE.

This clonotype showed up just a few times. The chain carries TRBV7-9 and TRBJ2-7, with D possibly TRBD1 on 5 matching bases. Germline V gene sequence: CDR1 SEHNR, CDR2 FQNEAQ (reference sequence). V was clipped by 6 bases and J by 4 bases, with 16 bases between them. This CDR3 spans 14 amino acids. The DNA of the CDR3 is TGTGCCAGCAGTTTTACCGACAGTCTATACGAGCAGTACTTC. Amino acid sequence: CASSFTDSLYEQYF. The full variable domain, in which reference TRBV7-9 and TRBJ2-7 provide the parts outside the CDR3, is DTGVSQNPRHKITKRGQNVTFRCDPISEHNRLYWYRQTLGQGPEFLTYFQNEAQLEKSRLLSDRFSAERPKGSFSTLEIQRTEQGDSAMYLCASSFTDSLYEQYFGPGTRLTVT.

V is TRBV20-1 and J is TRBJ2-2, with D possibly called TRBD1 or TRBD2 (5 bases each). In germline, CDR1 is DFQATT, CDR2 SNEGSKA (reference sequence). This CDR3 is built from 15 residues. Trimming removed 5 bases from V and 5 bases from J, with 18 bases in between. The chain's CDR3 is CSAFGTVKGTGELFF. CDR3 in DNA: TGCAGTGCTTTTGGGACGGTGAAAGGAACCGGGGAGCTGTTTTTT.

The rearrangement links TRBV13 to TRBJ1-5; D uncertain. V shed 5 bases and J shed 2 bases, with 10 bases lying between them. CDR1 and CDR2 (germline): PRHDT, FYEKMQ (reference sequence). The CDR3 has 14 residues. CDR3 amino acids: CASSRSEGNQPQHF. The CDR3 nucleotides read TGTGCCAGCAGCCGATCCGAGGGCAATCAGCCCCAGCATTTT.

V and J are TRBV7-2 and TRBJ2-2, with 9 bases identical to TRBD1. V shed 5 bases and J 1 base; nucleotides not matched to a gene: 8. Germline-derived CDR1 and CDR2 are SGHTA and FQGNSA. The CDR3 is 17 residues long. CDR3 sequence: CASSRQGTGRNTGELFF. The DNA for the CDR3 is TGTGCCAGCAGCCGACAGGGGACAGGGCGGAACACCGGGGAGCTGTTTTTT.

The CDR3 here is CASSQDLDHYGETQYF. As DNA, the CDR3 is TGTGCCAGCAGCCAAGATCTTGACCACTACGGAGAGACCCAGTACTTC. The chain joins TRBV4-2 to TRBJ2-5; D unresolved. Trimming left V 0 bases short and J 4 bases short, with 15 bases between. CDR3 size: 16 residues. CDR1 LGHNA and CDR2 YNFKEQ come from the germline V gene.

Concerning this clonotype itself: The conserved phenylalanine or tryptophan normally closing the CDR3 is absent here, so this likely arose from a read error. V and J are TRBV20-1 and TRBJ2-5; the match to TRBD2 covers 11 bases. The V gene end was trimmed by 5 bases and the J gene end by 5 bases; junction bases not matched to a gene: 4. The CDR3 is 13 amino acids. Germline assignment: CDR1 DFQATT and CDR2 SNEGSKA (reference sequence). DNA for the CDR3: TGCAGTGCTTCCGGGACTAGCGGTGAGACCCAGTACGTC. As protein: CSASGTSGETQYV.

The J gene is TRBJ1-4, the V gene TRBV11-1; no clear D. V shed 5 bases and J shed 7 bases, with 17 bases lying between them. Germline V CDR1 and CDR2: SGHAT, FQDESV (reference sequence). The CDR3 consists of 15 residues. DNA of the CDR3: TGTGCCAGCAGCCCACACGAAGGCGGAGTTGAAAAACTGTTTTTT. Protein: CASSPHEGGVEKLFF.

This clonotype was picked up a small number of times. Here the CDR3 reads CASSQLMTGSGNTIYF. The DNA for the CDR3 is TGTGCCAGCAGCCAACTTATGACAGGGTCTGGAAACACCATATATTTT. The chain joins TRBV7-9 to TRBJ1-3, with 7 bases lining up with TRBD1. This CDR3 region has 16 residues. Germline V gene data show CDR1 as SEHNR and CDR2 as FQNEAQ (reference sequence). Trimming removed 5 bases from V and 1 base from J; junction bases left unmatched: 8.

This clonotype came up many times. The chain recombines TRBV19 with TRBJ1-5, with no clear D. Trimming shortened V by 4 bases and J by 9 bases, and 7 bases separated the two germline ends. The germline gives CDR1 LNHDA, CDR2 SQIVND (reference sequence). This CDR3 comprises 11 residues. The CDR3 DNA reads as TGTGCCAGTAGTACGGGCTCGCCCCAGCATTTT. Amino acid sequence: CASSTGSPQHF. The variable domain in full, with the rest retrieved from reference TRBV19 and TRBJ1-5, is DGGITQSPKYLFRKEGQNVTLSCEQNLNHDAMYWYRQDPGQGLRLIYYSQIVNDFQKGDIAEGYSVSREKKESFPLTVTSAQKNPTAFYLCASSTGSPQHFGDGTRLSIL.

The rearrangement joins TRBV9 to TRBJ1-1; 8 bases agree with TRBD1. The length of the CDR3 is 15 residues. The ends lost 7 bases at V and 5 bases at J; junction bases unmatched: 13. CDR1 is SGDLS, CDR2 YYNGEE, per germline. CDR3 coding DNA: TGTGCCAGCTCTCAGACCGGACAGGGAGGAACTGAAGCTTTCTTT. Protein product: CASSQTGQGGTEAFF. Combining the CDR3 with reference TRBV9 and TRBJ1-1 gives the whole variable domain DSGVTQTPKHLITATGQRVTLRCSPRSGDLSVYWYQQSLDQGLQFLIQYYNGEERAKGNILERFSAQQFPDLHSELNLSSLELGDSALYFCASSQTGQGGTEAFFGQGTRLTVV.

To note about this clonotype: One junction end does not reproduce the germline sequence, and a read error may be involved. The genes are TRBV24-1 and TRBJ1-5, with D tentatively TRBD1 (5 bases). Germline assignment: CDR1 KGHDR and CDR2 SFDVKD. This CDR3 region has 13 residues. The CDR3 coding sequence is TGTGCCAGCAGTTTCCCAGGGTCCCAGCCCCAGCATTTT. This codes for CASSFPGSQPQHF.

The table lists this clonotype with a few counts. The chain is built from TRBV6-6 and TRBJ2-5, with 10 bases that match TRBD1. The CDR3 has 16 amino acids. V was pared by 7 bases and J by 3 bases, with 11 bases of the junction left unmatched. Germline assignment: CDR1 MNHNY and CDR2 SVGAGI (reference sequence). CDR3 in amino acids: CASTEGTGVSEETQYF. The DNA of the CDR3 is TGTGCCAGCACCGAAGGGACAGGGGTGTCCGAAGAGACCCAGTACTTC.